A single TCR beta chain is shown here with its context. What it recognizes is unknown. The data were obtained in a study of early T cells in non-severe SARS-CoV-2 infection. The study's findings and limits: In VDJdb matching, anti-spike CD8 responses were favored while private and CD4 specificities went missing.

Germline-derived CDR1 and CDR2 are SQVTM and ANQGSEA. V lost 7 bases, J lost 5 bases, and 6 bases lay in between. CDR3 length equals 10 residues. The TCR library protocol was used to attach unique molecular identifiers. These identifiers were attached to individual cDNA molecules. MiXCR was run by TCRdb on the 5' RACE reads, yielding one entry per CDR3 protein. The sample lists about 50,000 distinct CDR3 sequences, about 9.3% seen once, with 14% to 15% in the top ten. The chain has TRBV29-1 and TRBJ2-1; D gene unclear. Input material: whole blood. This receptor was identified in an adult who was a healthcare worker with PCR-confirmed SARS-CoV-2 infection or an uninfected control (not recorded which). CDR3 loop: CSAGNNEQFF. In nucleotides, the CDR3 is TGCAGCGCCGGTAACAATGAGCAGTTCTTC.